Listed here are 22 T cell receptor beta chains from one sample, sequenced in a study of blood T cell repertoires in COVID-19. TCRdb's copy holds only in-frame clones and misses some; the assay was immunoSEQ multiplex PCR. Of around 250,000 clones listed, about 85% are singletons. The sample consisted of PBMCs or T cells enriched from blood (not recorded which). The receptors were gathered from a woman in her fifties or sixties who had been exposed to COVID-19.

The genes are TRBV28 and TRBJ2-5; TRBD1 agrees at 9 bases. Germline trimming cut 6 bases from V and 5 bases from J; bases unmatched to any gene: 7. This CDR3 contains 14 residues. CDR1 is MDHEN and CDR2 is SYDVKM in the germline V gene. CDR3 bases: TGTGCCAGCAGCCCCGGGACAGGGTCCGAGACCCAGTACTTC. This sequence encodes CASSPGTGSETQYF.

The chain carries TRBV7-2 and TRBJ2-1, with D possibly matching TRBD2 (6 bases). The CDR3 is made up of 15 amino acids. Germline V gene sequence: CDR1 SGHTA, CDR2 FQGNSA. V was trimmed by 5 bases and J by 9 bases, leaving 20 bases between them. CDR3 sequence: CASSGETGVLGEQFF. In DNA, the CDR3 is TGTGCCAGCAGCGGGGAGACGGGGGTATTAGGTGAGCAGTTCTTC.

This chain links TRBV7-9 with TRBJ2-1, with TRBD2 matching 10 bases. Germline V gene sequence: CDR1 SEHNR, CDR2 FQNEAQ (reference sequence). The V gene end was trimmed by 4 bases and the J gene end by 6 bases; junction bases not matched to a gene: 18. This CDR3 region has 19 residues. The CDR3 nucleotides read TGTGCCAGCAGCTCCCTTGGGCTAGCGGGGGACACTAGGGGCAATGAGCAGTTCTTC. Protein sequence: CASSSLGLAGDTRGNEQFF. Full variable domain (remainder filled in from reference TRBV7-9 and TRBJ2-1): DTGVSQNPRHKITKRGQNVTFRCDPISEHNRLYWYRQTLGQGPEFLTYFQNEAQLEKSRLLSDRFSAERPKGSFSTLEIQRTEQGDSAMYLCASSSLGLAGDTRGNEQFFGPGTRLTVL.

The chain carries TRBV6-1 and TRBJ1-2; TRBD1 is a possible D gene (6 bases). The CDR3 runs 13 residues. V lost 2 bases to trimming and J lost 7 bases, with 11 bases between them. Germline V lookup: CDR1 MNHNS, CDR2 SASEGT. This CDR3 reads CASSESRGSGYTF. The CDR3 nucleotides are TGTGCCAGCAGTGAATCCAGGGGATCTGGCTACACCTTC.

The chain combines TRBV28 with TRBJ1-2; D is unclear. The CDR3 sequence is 15 residues long. V was clipped by 4 bases and J by 8 bases, with 20 bases between them. Germline CDR1 is MDHEN and CDR2 is SYDVKM. CDR3 DNA: TGTGCCAGCAGTTCCCCGTCGGGTCGGGGTGGGGGCTACACCTTC. Protein product: CASSSPSGRGGGYTF.

The V and J genes are TRBV19 and TRBJ1-5; TRBD1 is a possible D gene (5 bases). Per germline, CDR1 LNHDA and CDR2 SQIVND (reference sequence). V was clipped by 4 bases and J by 0 bases, with 19 bases between them. This CDR3 has 18 amino acids. CDR3 residues: CASSNPGQTGYSNQPQHF. CDR3 bases: TGTGCCAGTAGTAACCCCGGCCAAACAGGTTATAGCAATCAGCCCCAGCATTTT. Full variable domain (remainder filled in from reference TRBV19 and TRBJ1-5): DGGITQSPKYLFRKEGQNVTLSCEQNLNHDAMYWYRQDPGQGLRLIYYSQIVNDFQKGDIAEGYSVSREKKESFPLTVTSAQKNPTAFYLCASSNPGQTGYSNQPQHFGDGTRLSIL.

CDR3 loop: CASSSVRDTSYNEQFF. For the CDR3, the DNA is TGTGCCAGCAGTTCAGTCCGGGACACAAGCTACAATGAGCAGTTCTTC. V usage is TRBV28 and J usage is TRBJ2-1; weak D call: TRBD1 (6 bases). This CDR3 spans 16 amino acids. CDR1 MDHEN and CDR2 SYDVKM come from the germline V gene. V lost 4 bases and J 3 bases, leaving 16 bases between the germline ends.

The chain uses TRBV19 and TRBJ2-1, with TRBD2 as a possible D gene (5 bases). Trimming left V 10 bases short and J 6 bases short, with 19 bases between. CDR1 and CDR2 (germline): LNHDA, SQIVND (reference sequence). CDR3 length: 14 residues. CDR3 in amino acids: CATRTRWVANEQFF. CDR3 DNA sequence: TGTGCCACCCGAACTAGATGGGTTGCCAATGAGCAGTTCTTC.

This clone was picked up a small number of times. CDR3 DNA: TGTGCCAGTAGTACCCCCCGGTGGGAGAGCGAAAAACTGTTTTTT. Protein product: CASSTPRWESEKLFF. The rearrangement joins TRBV19 to TRBJ1-4; D remains ambiguous. The CDR3 sequence is 15 residues long. The V gene's germline CDR1 is LNHDA and CDR2 SQIVND (reference sequence). The V gene lost 4 bases and the J gene lost 8 bases, with 17 bases spanning the gap.

The J gene is TRBJ1-1, the V gene TRBV6-5; D might be TRBD1 (6 bases). Germline lookup yields CDR1 MNHEY and CDR2 SVGAGI. The V gene lost 5 bases and the J gene lost 6 bases, with 16 bases spanning the gap. The CDR3 extends over 14 amino acids. CDR3 sequence reads: CASSQGRGVAEAFF. The CDR3 DNA sequence: TGTGCCAGCAGTCAGGGGCGCGGTGTAGCTGAAGCTTTCTTT.

This chain joins TRBV9 and TRBJ1-5; D gene unclear. The germline gives CDR1 SGDLS, CDR2 YYNGEE. This CDR3 is 14 amino acids long. V was shortened by 0 bases and J by 8 bases, with 12 bases between the two germline ends. CDR3 in DNA: TGTGCCAGCAGCGTAGATCTAGGTTCTAAGCCCCAGCATTTT. Its translation is CASSVDLGSKPQHF.

This clone appeared once. The chain combines TRBV12-3 or TRBV12-4 with TRBJ2-2; D not resolved. V shed 2 bases and J shed 7 bases, with 8 bases lying between them. The CDR3 covers 13 residues. CDR3 residues: CASSLRLDGELFF. The CDR3 DNA sequence: TGTGCCAGCAGTTTAAGACTTGACGGGGAGCTGTTTTTT.

This rearrangement joins TRBV20-1 to TRBJ1-1; TRBD1 matches at 8 bases. Germline V gene lookup returns CDR1 DFQATT and CDR2 SNEGSKA (reference sequence). The ends lost 3 bases at V and 0 bases at J; junction bases unmatched: 15. The CDR3 consists of 18 residues. The CDR3 nucleotides are TGCAGTGCTAGTAGGTCAGTGACAGGGGCCTTAATGAACACTGAAGCTTTCTTT. This sequence encodes CSASRSVTGALMNTEAFF.

The V call is TRBV7-2, the J call TRBJ2-3; 7 nucleotides line up with TRBD2. The ends lost 5 bases at V and 2 bases at J; junction bases unmatched: 10. Germline assignment: CDR1 SGHTA and CDR2 FQGNSA. The CDR3 is made up of 16 amino acids. The CDR3 is CASSPERTRYTDTQYF. The CDR3 DNA reads as TGTGCCAGCAGCCCAGAGCGGACTAGATACACAGATACGCAGTATTTT. The full variable domain, in which reference TRBV7-2 and TRBJ2-3 provide the parts outside the CDR3, is GAGVSQSPSNKVTEKGKDVELRCDPISGHTALYWYRQSLGQGLEFLIYFQGNSAPDKSGLPSDRFSAERTGGSVSTLTIQRTQQEDSAVYLCASSPERTRYTDTQYFGPGTRLTVL.

The chain has TRBV7-2 and TRBJ2-6; D is perhaps TRBD1 (6 bases). The ends were cut back, 4 bases at V and 3 bases at J, with 13 bases in the middle. CDR1 SGHTA and CDR2 FQGNSA come from the germline V gene. This CDR3 region has 16 residues. DNA for the CDR3: TGTGCCAGCAGCTCCACAGGGATCAATGGGGCCAACGTCCTGACTTTC. It specifies CASSSTGINGANVLTF.

The rearrangement joins TRBV7-3 to TRBJ2-2; possible D gene TRBD2, 6 bases. The CDR3 totals 17 residues. Germline V gene data show CDR1 as SGHTA and CDR2 as FQGTGA. The V and J ends lost 5 bases and 5 bases respectively, with 21 bases between them. CDR3 bases: TGTGCCAGCAGCCTACCTGGGGGTAGCGGCAGAACCGGGGAGCTGTTTTTT. Translated: CASSLPGGSGRTGELFF.

The V and J genes are TRBV15 and TRBJ1-3; 7 bases are a match to TRBD1. Germline trimming cut 6 bases from V and 3 bases from J; bases unmatched to any gene: 2. This CDR3 has 13 amino acids. Germline lookup yields CDR1 LNHNV and CDR2 YYDKDF (reference sequence). The CDR3, as DNA: TGTGCCACCAGGACAGGGTTTGGAAACACCATATATTTT. This sequence encodes CATRTGFGNTIYF.

The V gene is TRBV6-5, the J gene TRBJ2-1; the D is unclear. The V gene's germline CDR1 is MNHEY and CDR2 SVGAGI. The CDR3 contains 11 residues. Trimming shortened V by 9 bases and J by 9 bases, and 12 bases separated the two germline ends. CDR3 loop: CASLEAGEQFF. The CDR3 coding sequence is TGTGCCAGTCTCGAAGCTGGTGAGCAGTTCTTC.

CDR3 loop: CASNPGLAADTQYF. CDR3 DNA: TGTGCCAGTAATCCGGGACTAGCCGCAGATACGCAGTATTTT. The V and J genes are TRBV19 and TRBJ2-3, with 9 bases lining up with TRBD2. In germline, CDR1 is LNHDA, CDR2 SQIVND (reference sequence). J lost 4 bases, V lost 7 bases, and 6 bases had no gene match. The CDR3 covers 14 residues. Full variable domain (missing parts from reference TRBV19 and TRBJ2-3): DGGITQSPKYLFRKEGQNVTLSCEQNLNHDAMYWYRQDPGQGLRLIYYSQIVNDFQKGDIAEGYSVSREKKESFPLTVTSAQKNPTAFYLCASNPGLAADTQYFGPGTRLTVL.

The rearrangement uses TRBV9 and TRBJ1-2, with D hard to call. Deletions cut 3 bases from V and 13 bases from J, with 13 bases between. The length of the CDR3 is 11 residues. Germline V lookup: CDR1 SGDLS, CDR2 YYNGEE. The DNA of the CDR3 is TGTGCCAGCAGCGACAACCTGAAAACCACCTTC. Amino acid sequence: CASSDNLKTTF. The variable domain in full, completed from reference TRBV9 and TRBJ1-2, reads DSGVTQTPKHLITATGQRVTLRCSPRSGDLSVYWYQQSLDQGLQFLIQYYNGEERAKGNILERFSAQQFPDLHSELNLSSLELGDSALYFCASSDNLKTTFGSGTRLTVV.

This sequence joins TRBV29-1 and TRBJ2-3, with D unresolved. The CDR3 runs to 13 residues. Per the germline V gene, CDR1 is SQVTM and CDR2 is ANQGSEA. V lost 4 bases to trimming and J lost 0 bases, with 8 bases between them. The CDR3 here is CSVAVSSTDTQYF. For the CDR3, the DNA is TGCAGCGTTGCAGTCTCTAGCACAGATACGCAGTATTTT.

The rearrangement links TRBV18 to TRBJ2-7; 9 positions agree with TRBD1. CDR1 is KGHSH, CDR2 LQKENI, per germline. The CDR3 totals 15 residues. With 5 bases clipped from V and 3 bases from J, the junction kept 8 bases outside the gene matches. The CDR3 bases are TGTGCCAGCTCAAAGAGGACAGGGGCAAACTACGAGCAGTACTTC. The encoded protein is CASSKRTGANYEQYF.